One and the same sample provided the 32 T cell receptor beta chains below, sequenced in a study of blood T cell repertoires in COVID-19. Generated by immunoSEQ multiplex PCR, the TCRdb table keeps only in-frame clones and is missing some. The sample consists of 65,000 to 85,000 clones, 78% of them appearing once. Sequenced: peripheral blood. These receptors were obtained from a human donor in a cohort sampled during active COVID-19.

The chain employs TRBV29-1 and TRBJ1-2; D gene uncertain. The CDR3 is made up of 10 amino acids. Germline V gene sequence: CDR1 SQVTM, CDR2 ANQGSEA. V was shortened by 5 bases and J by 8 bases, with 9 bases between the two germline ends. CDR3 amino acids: CSVLAGGYTF. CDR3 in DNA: TGCAGCGTTCTGGCCGGGGGCTACACCTTC.

CDR3 coding DNA: TGTGCCAGCAGCTTAGGCCTAGCGGAGCCCTACGAGCAGTACGTC. Protein product: CASSLGLAEPYEQYV. V gene TRBV11-2 combines with J gene TRBJ2-7; 7 bases fit TRBD2. The CDR3 extends over 15 amino acids. Germline V lookup: CDR1 SGHAT, CDR2 FQNNGV. V dropped 1 base and J dropped 2; count of bases not matched to a gene: 5.

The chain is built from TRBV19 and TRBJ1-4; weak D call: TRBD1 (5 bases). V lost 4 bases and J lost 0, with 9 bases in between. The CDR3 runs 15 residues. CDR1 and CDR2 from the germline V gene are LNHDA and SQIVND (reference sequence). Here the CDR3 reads CASSKKTATNEKLFF. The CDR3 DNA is TGTGCCAGTAGTAAAAAGACAGCAACTAATGAAAAACTGTTTTTT.

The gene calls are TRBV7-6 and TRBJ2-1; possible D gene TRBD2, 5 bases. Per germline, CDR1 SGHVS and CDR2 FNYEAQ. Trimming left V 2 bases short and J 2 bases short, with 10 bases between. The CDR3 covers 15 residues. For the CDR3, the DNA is TGTGCCAGCAGCTTATCGGGGTCGGCCTACAATGAGCAGTTCTTC. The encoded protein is CASSLSGSAYNEQFF.

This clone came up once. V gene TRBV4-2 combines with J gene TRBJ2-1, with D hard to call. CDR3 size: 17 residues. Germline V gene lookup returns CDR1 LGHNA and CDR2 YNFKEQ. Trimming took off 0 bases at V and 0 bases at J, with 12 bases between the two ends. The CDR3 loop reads CASSQESRRSSYNEQFF. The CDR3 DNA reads TGTGCCAGCAGCCAAGAATCGCGGCGCAGCTCCTACAATGAGCAGTTCTTC.

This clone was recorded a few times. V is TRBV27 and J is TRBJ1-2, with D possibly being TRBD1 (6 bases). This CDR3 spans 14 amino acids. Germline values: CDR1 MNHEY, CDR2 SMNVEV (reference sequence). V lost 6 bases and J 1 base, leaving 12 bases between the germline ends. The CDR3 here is CASRRTAFNYGYTF. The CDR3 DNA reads TGTGCCAGCAGAAGGACAGCTTTTAACTATGGCTACACCTTC.

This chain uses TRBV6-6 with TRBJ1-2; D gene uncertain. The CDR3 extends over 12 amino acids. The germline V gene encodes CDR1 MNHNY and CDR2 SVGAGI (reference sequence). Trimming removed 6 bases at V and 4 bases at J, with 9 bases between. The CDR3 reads CASRWHTYGYTF. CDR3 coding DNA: TGTGCCAGCAGATGGCATACCTATGGCTACACCTTC.

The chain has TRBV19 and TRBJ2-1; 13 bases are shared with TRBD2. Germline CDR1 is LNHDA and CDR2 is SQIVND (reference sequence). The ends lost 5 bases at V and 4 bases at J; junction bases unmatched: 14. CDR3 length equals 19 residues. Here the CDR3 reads CASSFAGTSGKAAYNEQFF. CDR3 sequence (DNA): TGTGCCAGTAGTTTCGCCGGGACTAGCGGGAAGGCGGCGTACAATGAGCAGTTCTTC.

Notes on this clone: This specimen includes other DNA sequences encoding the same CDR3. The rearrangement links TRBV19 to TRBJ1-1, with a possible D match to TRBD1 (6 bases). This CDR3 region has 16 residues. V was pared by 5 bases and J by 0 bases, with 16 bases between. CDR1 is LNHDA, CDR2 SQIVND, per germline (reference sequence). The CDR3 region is CASSPSRGFMNTEAFF. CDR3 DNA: TGTGCCAGTAGTCCCAGCAGGGGTTTTATGAACACTGAAGCTTTCTTT.

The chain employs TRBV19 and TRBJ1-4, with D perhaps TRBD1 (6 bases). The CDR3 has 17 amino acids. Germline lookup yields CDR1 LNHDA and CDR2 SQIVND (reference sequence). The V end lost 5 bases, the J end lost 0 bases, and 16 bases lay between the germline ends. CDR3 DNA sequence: TGTGCCAGTAGTCTTACAGGGCCGATGGCAACTAATGAAAAACTGTTTTTT. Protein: CASSLTGPMATNEKLFF. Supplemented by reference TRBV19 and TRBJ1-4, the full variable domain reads DGGITQSPKYLFRKEGQNVTLSCEQNLNHDAMYWYRQDPGQGLRLIYYSQIVNDFQKGDIAEGYSVSREKKESFPLTVTSAQKNPTAFYLCASSLTGPMATNEKLFFGSGTQLSVL.

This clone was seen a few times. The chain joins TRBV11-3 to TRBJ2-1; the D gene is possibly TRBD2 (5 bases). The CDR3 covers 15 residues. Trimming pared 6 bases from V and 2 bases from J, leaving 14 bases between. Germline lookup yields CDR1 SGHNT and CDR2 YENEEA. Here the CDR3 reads CASRTNTGTYNEQFF. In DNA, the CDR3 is TGTGCCAGCAGGACGAATACCGGGACCTACAATGAGCAGTTCTTC.

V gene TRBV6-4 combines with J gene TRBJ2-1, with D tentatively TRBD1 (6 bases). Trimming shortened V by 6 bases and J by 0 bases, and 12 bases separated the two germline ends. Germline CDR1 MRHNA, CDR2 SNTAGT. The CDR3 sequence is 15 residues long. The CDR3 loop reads CASSVGQSSYNEQFF. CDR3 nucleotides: TGTGCCAGCAGCGTCGGACAGAGCTCCTACAATGAGCAGTTCTTC.

CDR3 nucleotides: TGTGCCAGCAGCTTAGGAGAGAGCTCCTACAATGAGCAGTTCTTC. It yields the protein CASSLGESSYNEQFF. The chain is built from TRBV7-2 and TRBJ2-1; D remains ambiguous. Trimming stripped 1 base from V and 0 bases from J, with 7 bases between. The CDR3 sequence is 15 residues long. Per germline, CDR1 SGHTA and CDR2 FQGNSA.

The CDR3 DNA reads as TGTGCCAGCAACCTAGCGGTCTCCCAAGAGACCCAGTACTTC. Residues: CASNLAVSQETQYF. This sequence joins TRBV3-1 (or the pseudogene TRBV3-2) and TRBJ2-5; 7 nucleotides line up with TRBD2. CDR1 and CDR2 (germline): LGHDT, YNNKEL (reference sequence). This CDR3 has 14 amino acids. The V and J ends lost 7 bases and 1 base, in that order; junction bases with no gene match: 6.

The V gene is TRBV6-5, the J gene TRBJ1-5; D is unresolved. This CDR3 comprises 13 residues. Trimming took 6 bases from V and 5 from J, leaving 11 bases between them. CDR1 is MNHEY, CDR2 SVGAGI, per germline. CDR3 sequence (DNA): TGTGCCAGCAGGAGTAGATTCGATCAGCCCCAGCATTTT. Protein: CASRSRFDQPQHF.

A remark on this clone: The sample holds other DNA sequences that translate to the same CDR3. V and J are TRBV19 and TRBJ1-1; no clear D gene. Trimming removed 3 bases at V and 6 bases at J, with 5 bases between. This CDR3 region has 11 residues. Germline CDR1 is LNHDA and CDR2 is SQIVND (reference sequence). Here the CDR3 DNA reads TGTGCCAGTAGTATCCCGGCTGAAGCTTTCTTT. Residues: CASSIPAEAFF.

The CDR3 DNA sequence: TGTGCCAGCAGCGGGCCTACTGAAGCTTTCTTT. The encoded protein is CASSGPTEAFF. The chain uses TRBV7-8 and TRBJ1-1; D is uncertain. The germline CDR1 and CDR2 sequences are SGHVS and FQNEAQ. Trimming stripped 5 bases from V and 5 bases from J, with 6 bases between. The CDR3 contains 11 residues.

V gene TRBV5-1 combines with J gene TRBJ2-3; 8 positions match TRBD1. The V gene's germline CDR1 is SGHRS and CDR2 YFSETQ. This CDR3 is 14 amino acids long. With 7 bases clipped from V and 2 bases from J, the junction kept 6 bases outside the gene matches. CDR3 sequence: CASARDRYTDTQYF. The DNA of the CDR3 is TGCGCCAGCGCCCGGGACAGGTACACAGATACGCAGTATTTT.

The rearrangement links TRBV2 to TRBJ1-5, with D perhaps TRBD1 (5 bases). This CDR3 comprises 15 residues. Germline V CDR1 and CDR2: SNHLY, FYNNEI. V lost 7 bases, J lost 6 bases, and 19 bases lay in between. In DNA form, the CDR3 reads TGTGCCAGCACCCTGGGACTGGCGTCTTTTCAGCCCCAGCATTTT. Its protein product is CASTLGLASFQPQHF.

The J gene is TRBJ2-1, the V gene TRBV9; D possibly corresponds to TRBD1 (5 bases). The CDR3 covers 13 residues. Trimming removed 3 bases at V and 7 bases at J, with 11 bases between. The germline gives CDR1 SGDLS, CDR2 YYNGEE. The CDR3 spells CASSGSGPNEQFF. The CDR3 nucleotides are TGTGCCAGCAGCGGATCAGGGCCGAATGAGCAGTTCTTC. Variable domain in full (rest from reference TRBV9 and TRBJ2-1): DSGVTQTPKHLITATGQRVTLRCSPRSGDLSVYWYQQSLDQGLQFLIQYYNGEERAKGNILERFSAQQFPDLHSELNLSSLELGDSALYFCASSGSGPNEQFFGPGTRLTVL.

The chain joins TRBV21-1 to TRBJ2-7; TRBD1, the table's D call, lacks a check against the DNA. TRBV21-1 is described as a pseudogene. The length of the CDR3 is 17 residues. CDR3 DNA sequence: TGTGCCAGCAGAGGACAGGGGGCTGGCCTACGAACGGGAGAGCAGTACGTC. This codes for CASRGQGAGLRTGEQYV.

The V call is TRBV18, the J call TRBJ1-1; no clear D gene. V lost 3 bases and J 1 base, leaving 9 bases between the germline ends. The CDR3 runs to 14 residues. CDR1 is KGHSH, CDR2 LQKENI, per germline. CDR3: CASSPSPGNTEAFF. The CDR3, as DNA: TGTGCCAGCTCACCGAGCCCCGGGAACACTGAAGCTTTCTTT.

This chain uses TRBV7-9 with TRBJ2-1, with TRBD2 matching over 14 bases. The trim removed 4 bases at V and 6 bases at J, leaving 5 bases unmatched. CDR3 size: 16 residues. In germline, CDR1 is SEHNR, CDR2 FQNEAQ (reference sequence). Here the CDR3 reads CASSYLTSGRANEQFF. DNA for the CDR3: TGTGCCAGCAGCTATTTGACTAGCGGGAGGGCCAATGAGCAGTTCTTC.

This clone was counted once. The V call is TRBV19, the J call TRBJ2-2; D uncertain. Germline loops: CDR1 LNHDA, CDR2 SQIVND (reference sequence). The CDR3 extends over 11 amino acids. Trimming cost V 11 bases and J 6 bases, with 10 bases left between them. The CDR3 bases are TGTGCCGCCAGCGCCCCCGGGGAGCTGTTTTTT. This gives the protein CAASAPGELFF.

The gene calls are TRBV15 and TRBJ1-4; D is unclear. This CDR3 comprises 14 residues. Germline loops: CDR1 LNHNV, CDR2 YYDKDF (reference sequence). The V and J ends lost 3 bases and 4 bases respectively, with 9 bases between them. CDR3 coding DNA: TGTGCCACCAGCAGTTTCACTCATAATGAAAAACTGTTTTTT. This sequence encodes CATSSFTHNEKLFF. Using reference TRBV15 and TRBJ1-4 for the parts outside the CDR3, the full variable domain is DAMVIQNPRYQVTQFGKPVTLSCSQTLNHNVMYWYQQKSSQAPKLLFHYYDKDFNNEADTPDNFQSRRPNTSFCFLDIRSPGLGDTAMYLCATSSFTHNEKLFFGSGTQLSVL.

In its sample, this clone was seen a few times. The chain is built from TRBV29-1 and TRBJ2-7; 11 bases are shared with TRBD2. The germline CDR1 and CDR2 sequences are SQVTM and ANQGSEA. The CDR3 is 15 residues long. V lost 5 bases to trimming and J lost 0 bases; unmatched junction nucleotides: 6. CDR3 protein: CSVLRLAGSSYEQYF. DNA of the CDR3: TGCAGCGTTTTACGACTAGCGGGGAGCTCCTACGAGCAGTACTTC.

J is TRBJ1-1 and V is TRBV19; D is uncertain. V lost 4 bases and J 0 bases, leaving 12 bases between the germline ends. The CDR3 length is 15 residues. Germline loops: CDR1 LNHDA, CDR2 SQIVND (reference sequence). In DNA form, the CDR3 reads TGTGCCAGTAGTAGGGCGAGCACCTTGAACACTGAAGCTTTCTTT. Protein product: CASSRASTLNTEAFF.

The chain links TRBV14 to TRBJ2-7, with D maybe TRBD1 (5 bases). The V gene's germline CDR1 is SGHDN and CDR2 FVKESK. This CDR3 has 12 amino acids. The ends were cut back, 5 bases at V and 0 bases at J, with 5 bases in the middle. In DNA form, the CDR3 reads TGTGCCAGCAGCGACAGCTCCTACGAGCAGTACTTC. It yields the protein CASSDSSYEQYF.

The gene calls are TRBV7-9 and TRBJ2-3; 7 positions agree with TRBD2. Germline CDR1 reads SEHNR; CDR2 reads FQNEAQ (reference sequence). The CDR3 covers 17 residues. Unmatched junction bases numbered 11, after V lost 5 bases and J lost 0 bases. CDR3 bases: TGTGCCAGCAGCCCCCGGGGGGTTCAAACTAGCACAGATACGCAGTATTTT. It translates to CASSPRGVQTSTDTQYF. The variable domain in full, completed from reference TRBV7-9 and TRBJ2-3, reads DTGVSQNPRHKITKRGQNVTFRCDPISEHNRLYWYRQTLGQGPEFLTYFQNEAQLEKSRLLSDRFSAERPKGSFSTLEIQRTEQGDSAMYLCASSPRGVQTSTDTQYFGPGTRLTVL.

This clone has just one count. CDR3 loop: CASSLNSLAPISEAFF. In DNA form, the CDR3 reads TGTGCCAGCAGCCTAAACTCCCTTGCACCAATCTCTGAAGCTTTCTTT. This sequence joins TRBV7-9 and TRBJ1-1; the D is unclear. This CDR3 is 16 amino acids long. With 5 bases removed from V and 6 bases from J, the gap between germline ends came to 22 bases. The V gene's germline CDR1 is SEHNR and CDR2 FQNEAQ (reference sequence).

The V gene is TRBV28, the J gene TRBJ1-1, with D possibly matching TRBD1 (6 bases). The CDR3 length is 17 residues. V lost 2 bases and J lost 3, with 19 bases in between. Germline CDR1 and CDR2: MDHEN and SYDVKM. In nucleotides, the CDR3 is TGTGCCAGCAGTTTACTTAAGGTGGCAGGGGCATACACTGAAGCTTTCTTT. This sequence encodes CASSLLKVAGAYTEAFF.

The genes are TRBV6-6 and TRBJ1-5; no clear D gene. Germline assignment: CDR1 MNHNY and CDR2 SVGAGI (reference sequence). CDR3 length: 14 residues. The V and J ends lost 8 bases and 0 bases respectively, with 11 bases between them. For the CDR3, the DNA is TGTGCCAGCCGGCAGGTCGATAGCAATCAGCCCCAGCATTTT. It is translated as CASRQVDSNQPQHF.